The 13 T cell receptor beta chains listed next were all sequenced from one sample in a study of blood T cell repertoires in COVID-19. Using immunoSEQ multiplex PCR, the repertoire was profiled, and TCRdb retains in-frame clones only, with some absent. The table records about 480,000 clones, roughly 88% of them present only once. The specimen was PBMCs or T cells enriched from blood (not recorded which). The receptor set was obtained from a woman in her forties who had recovered from COVID-19.

This clone occurred once. The rearrangement uses TRBV27 and TRBJ2-7; 7 bases fit TRBD1. The CDR3 has 17 amino acids. V lost 0 bases and J lost 2; bases outside the gene matches: 10. CDR1 and CDR2 (germline): MNHEY, SMNVEV (reference sequence). The chain's CDR3 is CASSLSVSETGPYEQYF. The CDR3 DNA is TGTGCCAGCAGTTTATCGGTGTCCGAGACAGGGCCCTACGAGCAGTACTTC.

This clone is a singleton in its sample. V gene TRBV11-2 combines with J gene TRBJ1-5, with D unresolved. This CDR3 contains 15 residues. The germline V gene has CDR1 SGHAT and CDR2 FQNNGV. V was clipped by 2 bases and J by 1 base, with 9 bases between them. The CDR3 is CASSLSFSSNQPQHF. CDR3 sequence (DNA): TGTGCCAGCAGCTTATCGTTTAGCAGCAATCAGCCCCAGCATTTT.

This chain joins TRBV4-2 and TRBJ2-7; TRBD2 is a possible D gene (5 bases). Germline lookup yields CDR1 LGHNA and CDR2 YNFKEQ. Trimming shortened V by 0 bases and J by 7 bases, and 16 bases separated the two germline ends. This CDR3 has 15 residues. The CDR3 DNA sequence: TGTGCCAGCAGCCAAGAGAGGGAAACCAGTGGGGAGCAGTACTTC. Residues: CASSQERETSGEQYF.

V gene TRBV12-3 or TRBV12-4 combines with J gene TRBJ1-2; 7 positions match TRBD1. CDR3 length: 13 amino acids. Trimming removed 5 bases from V and 5 bases from J; junction bases left unmatched: 5. The CDR3 sequence: CASSKGQKYGYTF. The CDR3 coding sequence is TGTGCCAGCAGTAAGGGACAGAAGTATGGCTACACCTTC.

This chain links TRBV7-2 with TRBJ1-5; D is uncertain. CDR3 length: 15 amino acids. Germline assignment: CDR1 SGHTA and CDR2 FQGNSA. V was clipped by 6 bases and J by 2 bases, with 14 bases between them. The CDR3 loop is CASRRTGRGNQPQHF. For the CDR3, the DNA is TGTGCCAGCAGACGTACCGGTCGGGGCAATCAGCCCCAGCATTTT.

V gene TRBV7-2 combines with J gene TRBJ1-3; TRBD1 aligns across 9 bases. The CDR3 covers 14 residues. V shed 5 bases, J shed 5 bases, and the junction held 4 bases outside the gene matches. Per germline, CDR1 SGHTA and CDR2 FQGNSA. The CDR3 loop reads CASSAQGARNTIYF. The CDR3 DNA sequence: TGTGCCAGCAGCGCACAGGGGGCTAGAAACACCATATATTTT.

The DNA of the CDR3 is TGCGCCAGCAGCTTGGGCCTAGCGGGAGTTTCTGGGGAGACCCAGTACTTC. Its translation is CASSLGLAGVSGETQYF. This sequence joins TRBV5-1 and TRBJ2-5; 10 bases map to TRBD2. In germline, CDR1 is SGHRS, CDR2 YFSETQ. With V trimmed by 0 bases and J by 5 bases, 10 bases remained unmatched. CDR3 length equals 17 residues.

The rearrangement uses TRBV14 and TRBJ1-6; D might be TRBD1 (6 bases). Per germline, CDR1 SGHDN and CDR2 FVKESK. This CDR3 is built from 12 residues. Deletions cut 8 bases from V and 9 bases from J, with 11 bases between. The CDR3 nucleotides read TGTGCCAGCTCAGGGGCCCTTTCACCCCTCCACTTT. Amino acid sequence: CASSGALSPLHF.

V is TRBV5-4 and J is TRBJ2-1, with TRBD1 matching 8 bases. The V gene's germline CDR1 is SGHNT and CDR2 YYREEE (reference sequence). The CDR3 runs to 12 residues. V shed 10 bases, J shed 12 bases, and the junction held 12 bases outside the gene matches. The CDR3 here is CAFSGQDVGQFF. CDR3 in DNA: TGTGCCTTCTCGGGACAGGACGTGGGGCAGTTCTTC. The whole variable domain, remainder taken from reference TRBV5-4 and TRBJ2-1, is ETGVTQSPTHLIKTRGQQVTLRCSSQSGHNTVSWYQQALGQGPQFIFQYYREEENGRGNFPPRFSGLQFPNYSSELNVNALELDDSALYLCAFSGQDVGQFFGPGTRLTVL.

As regards this clone: The junction and the germline gene differ at one end; a read error may be behind it. The CDR3 region is CASSQGYGGGREVEGLF. The CDR3 DNA is TGCGCCAGCAGCCAAGGATACGGTGGTGGGAGGGAGGTAGAAGGTCTCTTT. The gene calls are TRBV4-3 and TRBJ1-1; D unclear. Germline values: CDR1 LGHNA, CDR2 YSLEER. The CDR3 runs 17 residues.

V usage is TRBV18 and J usage is TRBJ2-7, with TRBD1 identical over 9 bases. Looked up from germline, CDR1 is KGHSH and CDR2 is LQKENI. Losses at the gene ends were 4 bases for V and 2 bases for J; bases not matched to a gene: 3. There are 14 residues in the CDR3. The CDR3: CASSQTGGAYEQYF. The CDR3 DNA reads TGTGCCAGCTCACAGACAGGGGGGGCCTACGAGCAGTACTTC.

Comment on this clone: A read error may produce the germline difference seen at one junction end. The chain carries TRBV7-2 and TRBJ2-7; 10 bases match TRBD1. The germline V gene encodes CDR1 SGHTA and CDR2 FQGNSA. The CDR3 totals 15 residues. CDR3 protein: CASSLAGTGDYEQYF. The DNA of the CDR3 is TGTGCCAGCAGCCTAGCCGGGACAGGGGATTACGAGCAGTACTTC.

This rearrangement joins TRBV15 to TRBJ2-7, with 11 nucleotides matching TRBD2. The ends lost 0 bases at V and 2 bases at J; junction bases unmatched: 3. The CDR3 spans 16 residues. Germline lookup yields CDR1 LNHNV and CDR2 YYDKDF (reference sequence). CDR3 bases: TGTGCCACCAGCAGAGATTTGACTAGCGGGACCTACGAGCAGTACTTC. Its protein product is CATSRDLTSGTYEQYF. The variable domain in full, completed from reference TRBV15 and TRBJ2-7, reads DAMVIQNPRYQVTQFGKPVTLSCSQTLNHNVMYWYQQKSSQAPKLLFHYYDKDFNNEADTPDNFQSRRPNTSFCFLDIRSPGLGDTAMYLCATSRDLTSGTYEQYFGPGTRLTVT.